This T cell receptor beta chain was recorded in a study of OX40 agonist ivuxolimab in advanced cancers. General observations from the study: On average, CD8+ T cells had more expanded clones than CD4+.

CDR3 size: 16 residues. From germline, CDR1 is KGHSH and CDR2 LQKENI. V dropped 3 bases and J dropped 3; count of bases not matched to a gene: 6. Blood specimens came from baseline, cycle 4 day 1, and cycle 7 day 1. Details on this clone: Its specificity is not known.

Sequencing used immunoSEQ multiplex PCR; TCRdb keeps in-frame clones, though not all of them. The sample includes about 58,000 clones, about 86% seen only once; the top ten take approximately 1%. The origin of this receptor is an adult with an advanced solid tumor such as melanoma, head and neck, liver or kidney cancer. The source was CD4+ or CD8+ T cells sorted from blood, collected in a trial of the OX40 agonist ivuxolimab. This sequence joins TRBV18 and TRBJ1-4; 8 positions agree with TRBD1. The CDR3 sequence is CASSPTGVRANEKLFF. The CDR3 DNA reads TGTGCCAGCTCACCGACAGGGGTGAGGGCTAATGAAAAACTGTTTTTT.